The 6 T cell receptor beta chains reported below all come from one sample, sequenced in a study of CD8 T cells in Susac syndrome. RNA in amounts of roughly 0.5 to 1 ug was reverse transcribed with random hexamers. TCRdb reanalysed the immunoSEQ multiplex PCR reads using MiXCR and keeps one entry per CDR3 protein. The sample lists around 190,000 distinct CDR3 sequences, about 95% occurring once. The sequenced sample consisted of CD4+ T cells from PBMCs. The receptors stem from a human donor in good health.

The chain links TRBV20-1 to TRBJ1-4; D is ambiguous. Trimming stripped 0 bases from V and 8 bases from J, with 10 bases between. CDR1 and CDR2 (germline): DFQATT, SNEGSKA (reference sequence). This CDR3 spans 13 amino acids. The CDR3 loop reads CSAREVFSEKLFF. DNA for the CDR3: TGCAGTGCTAGAGAGGTCTTTTCGGAAAAACTGTTTTTT.

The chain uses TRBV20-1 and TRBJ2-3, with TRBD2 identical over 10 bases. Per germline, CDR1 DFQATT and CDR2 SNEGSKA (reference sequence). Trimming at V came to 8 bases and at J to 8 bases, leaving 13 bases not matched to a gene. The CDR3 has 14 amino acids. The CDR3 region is CSPEASGSLITQYF. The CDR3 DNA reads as TGCAGTCCCGAGGCTAGCGGGAGTCTAATTACGCAGTATTTT.

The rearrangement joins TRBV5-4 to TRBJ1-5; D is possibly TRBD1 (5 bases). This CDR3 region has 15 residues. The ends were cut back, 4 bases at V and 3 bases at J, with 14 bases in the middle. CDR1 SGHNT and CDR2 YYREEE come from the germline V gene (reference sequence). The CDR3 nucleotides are TGTGCCAGCAGCACACGAGGGGTAAACAATCAGCCCCAGCATTTT. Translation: CASSTRGVNNQPQHF.

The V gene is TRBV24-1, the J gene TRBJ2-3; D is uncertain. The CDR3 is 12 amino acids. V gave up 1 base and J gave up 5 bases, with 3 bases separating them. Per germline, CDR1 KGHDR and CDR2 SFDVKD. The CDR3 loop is CATSDFRDTQYF. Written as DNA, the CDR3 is TGTGCCACCAGTGATTTCAGAGATACGCAGTATTTT.

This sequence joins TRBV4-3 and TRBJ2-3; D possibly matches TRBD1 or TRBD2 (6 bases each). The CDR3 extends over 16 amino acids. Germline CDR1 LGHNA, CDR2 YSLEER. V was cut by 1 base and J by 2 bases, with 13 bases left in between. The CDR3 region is CASSQGGAGNTDTQYF. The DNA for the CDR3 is TGCGCCAGCAGCCAAGGGGGGGCTGGTAACACAGATACGCAGTATTTT.

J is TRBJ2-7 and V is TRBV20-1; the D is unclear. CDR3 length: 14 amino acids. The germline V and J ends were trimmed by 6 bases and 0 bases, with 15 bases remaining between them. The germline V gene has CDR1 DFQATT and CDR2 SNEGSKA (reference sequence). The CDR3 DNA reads TGCAGTGCGAGCGATCGGCGTTCCTCCTACGAGCAGTACGTC. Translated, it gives CSASDRRSSYEQYV.